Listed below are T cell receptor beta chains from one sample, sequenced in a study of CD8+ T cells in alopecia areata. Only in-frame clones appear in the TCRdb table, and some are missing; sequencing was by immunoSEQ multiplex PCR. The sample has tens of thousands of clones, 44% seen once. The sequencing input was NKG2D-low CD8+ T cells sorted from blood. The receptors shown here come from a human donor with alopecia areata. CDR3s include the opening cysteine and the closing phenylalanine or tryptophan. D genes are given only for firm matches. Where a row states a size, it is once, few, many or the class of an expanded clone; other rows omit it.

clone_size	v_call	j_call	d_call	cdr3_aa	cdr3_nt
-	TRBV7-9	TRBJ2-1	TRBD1	CASTDRADDNEQFF	TGTGCCAGCACTGACAGGGCTGACGACAATGAGCAGTTCTTC
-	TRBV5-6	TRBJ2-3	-	CASSEPGPRTDTQYF	TGTGCCAGCAGCGAGCCGGGACCACGGACAGATACGCAGTATTTT
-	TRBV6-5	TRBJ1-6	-	CASSYSSGTINSPLHF	TGTGCCAGCAGTTACTCGAGCGGCACCATTAATTCACCCCTCCACTTT
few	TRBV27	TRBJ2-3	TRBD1	CASSFFGTDTDTQYF	TGTGCCAGCAGTTTTTTCGGGACAGACACAGATACGCAGTATTTT
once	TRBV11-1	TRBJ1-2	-	CASSTEVIQGNNYGYTF	TGTGCCAGCAGCACAGAGGTTATCCAGGGGAATAACTATGGCTACACCTTC
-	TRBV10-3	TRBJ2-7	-	CAINNDLSYEQYF	TGTGCCATCAATAACGACCTATCCTACGAGCAGTACTTC
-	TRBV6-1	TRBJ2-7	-	CASWGGSSYEQYF	TGTGCCAGCTGGGGCGGCAGCTCCTACGAGCAGTACTTC
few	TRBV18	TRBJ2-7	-	CASSPKGFYEQYF	TGTGCCAGCTCCCCCAAGGGATTCTACGAGCAGTACTTC
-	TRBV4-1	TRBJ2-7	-	CASSHLGASEQYF	TGCGCCAGCAGTCACTTAGGGGCGAGCGAGCAGTACTTC
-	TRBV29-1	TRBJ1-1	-	CSVGFPEAFF	TGCAGCGTTGGTTTCCCTGAAGCTTTCTTT
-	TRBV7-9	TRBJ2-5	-	CASSSQTVQETQYF	TGTGCCAGCAGTTCTCAGACGGTGCAAGAGACCCAGTACTTC
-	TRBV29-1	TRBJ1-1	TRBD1	CSVEKVRQGAEAFF	TGCAGCGTTGAAAAGGTCCGACAGGGGGCTGAAGCTTTCTTT
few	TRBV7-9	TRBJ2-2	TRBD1	CASSLPGQGIPGELFF	TGTGCCAGCAGCTTACCGGGACAGGGGATTCCCGGGGAGCTGTTTTTT
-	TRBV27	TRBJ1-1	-	CASSWGPNTEAFF	TGTGCCAGCAGTTGGGGCCCGAACACTGAAGCTTTCTTT
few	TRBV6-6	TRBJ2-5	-	CASSPGGSGETQYF	TGTGCCAGCAGTCCCGGGGGAAGTGGGGAGACCCAGTACTTC
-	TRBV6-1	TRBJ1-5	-	CASSEALGPLNPQPQHF	TGTGCCAGCAGTGAAGCGCTAGGGCCTCTTAATCCTCAGCCCCAGCATTTT
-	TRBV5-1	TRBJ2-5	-	CASIPGTVTQETQYF	TGCGCCAGCATACCGGGGACCGTTACGCAAGAGACCCAGTACTTC
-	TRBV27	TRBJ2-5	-	CASRRGLQETQYF	TGTGCCAGCAGGCGAGGGCTACAAGAGACCCAGTACTTC
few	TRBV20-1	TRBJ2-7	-	CSAKQAYEQYF	TGCAGTGCGAAACAGGCCTACGAGCAGTACTTC
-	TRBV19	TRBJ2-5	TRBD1	CASSIDGQVSQETQYF	TGTGCCAGTAGTATAGATGGACAGGTGTCTCAAGAGACCCAGTACTTC
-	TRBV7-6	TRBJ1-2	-	CASSLGEGPYGYTF	TGTGCCAGCAGCTTAGGGGAGGGGCCCTATGGCTACACCTTC
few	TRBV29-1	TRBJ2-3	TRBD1	CSVEDLVTGGAVDTQYF	TGCAGCGTTGAAGATCTTGTGACAGGGGGCGCGGTAGATACGCAGTATTTT
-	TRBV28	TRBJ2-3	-	CASSYLTDTQYF	TGTGCCAGCAGTTACCTTACAGATACGCAGTATTTT
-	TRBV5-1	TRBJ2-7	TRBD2	CASSFTTSGSYEQYF	TGCGCCAGCAGCTTTACGACTAGCGGGTCCTACGAGCAGTACTTC
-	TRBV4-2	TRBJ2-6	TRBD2	CASSPLAGGSGANVLTF	TGTGCCAGCAGCCCCCTAGCGGGGGGCTCTGGGGCCAACGTCCTGACTTTC
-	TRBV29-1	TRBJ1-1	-	CSVGGYVNTEAFF	TGCAGCGTGGGGGGATATGTGAACACTGAAGCTTTCTTT